One sample yielded the 4 T cell receptor beta chains listed below, sequenced in a study of CD8 T cells in ankylosing spondylitis. Using its own MiXCR run on the 5' RACE reads, TCRdb lists one record per CDR3 protein. The table shows 35,000 or so distinct CDR3 sequences, with 16% occurring only once. The specimen sequenced was blood. The receptors originated from a male donor with ankylosing spondylitis or in good health (not recorded which).

By share, this clonotype counts as medium-sized. The rearrangement uses TRBV7-2 and TRBJ1-1, with TRBD1 as a possible D gene (6 bases). Germline V gene lookup returns CDR1 SGHTA and CDR2 FQGNSA. Between the trimmed V and J ends, which lost 5 bases and 11 bases, there was a span of 21 bases. The length of the CDR3 is 14 residues. The DNA of the CDR3 is TGTGCCAGCAGCCATCCTCTCCCCCCAGGGGTCGCTTTCTTT. This codes for CASSHPLPPGVAFF.

The chain joins TRBV9 to TRBJ2-1; D is uncertain. Trimming stripped 1 base from V and 4 bases from J, with 9 bases between. Germline assignment: CDR1 SGDLS and CDR2 YYNGEE. The CDR3 loop spans 14 amino acids. The CDR3 sequence: CASSVRSYYNEQFF. The CDR3 bases are TGTGCCAGCAGCGTAAGGAGTTATTACAATGAGCAGTTCTTC.

The chain has TRBV7-9 and TRBJ2-7, with 7 bases fitting TRBD1. This CDR3 region has 13 residues. The V segment lost 8 bases and the J segment 3 bases; nucleotides outside the gene matches: 7. From germline, CDR1 is SEHNR and CDR2 FQNEAQ (reference sequence). CDR3 DNA sequence: TGTGCCAGCGAAAACCGGGACAGCTACGAGCAGTACTTC. Its protein product is CASENRDSYEQYF.

The chain joins TRBV7-9 to TRBJ1-1; 8 bases match TRBD1. The length of the CDR3 is 16 residues. CDR1 and CDR2 from the germline V gene are SEHNR and FQNEAQ (reference sequence). The J segment lost 0 bases and the V segment lost 6 bases, leaving 9 bases of the junction unmatched. CDR3 nucleotide sequence: TGTGCCAGCAGTGTCGGACAGGGCCGTTTGAACACTGAAGCTTTCTTT. Translating gives CASSVGQGRLNTEAFF.